Presented here are 30 T cell receptor beta chains from one specimen sequenced in a study of control samples from healthy donors and cancer patients. Data came from immunoSEQ multiplex PCR; TCRdb stores just in-frame clones and leaves some out. The sample holds some 95,000 clones; around three quarters are singletons and the top ten take 8% to 11%. The sequencing sample was made of blood. The receptors were sampled from a woman in her 30s in good health.

CDR3 bases: TGTGCCAGCAGCTCACAACCCTCTGGACTAGCGGGGGGGCCGGAGACCCAGTACTTC. It yields the protein CASSSQPSGLAGGPETQYF. The chain uses TRBV7-8 and TRBJ2-5; 15 nucleotides agree with TRBD2. The germline V gene has CDR1 SGHVS and CDR2 FQNEAQ. The CDR3 contains 19 residues. Trimming removed 4 bases from V and 5 bases from J; junction bases left unmatched: 14.

The gene calls are TRBV11-3 and TRBJ1-3, with D tentatively TRBD1 (5 bases). The CDR3 sequence is 18 residues long. Trimming shortened V by 5 bases and J by 0 bases, and 20 bases separated the two germline ends. The V gene's germline CDR1 is SGHNT and CDR2 YENEEA. As DNA, the CDR3 is TGTGCCAGCAGCCCCATCGGCAGGGAAACCCTCTCTGGAAACACCATATATTTT. This gives the protein CASSPIGRETLSGNTIYF.

The rearrangement links TRBV7-2 to TRBJ2-2, with D possibly matching TRBD2 (6 bases). V was trimmed by 0 bases and J by 7 bases, leaving 12 bases between them. Germline V gene lookup returns CDR1 SGHTA and CDR2 FQGNSA. This CDR3 has 15 amino acids. CDR3 bases: TGTGCCAGCAGCTTAGCTACTAGCCGGGGCGGGGAGCTGTTTTTT. Residues: CASSLATSRGGELFF. Full variable domain (rest looked up from reference TRBV7-2 and TRBJ2-2): GAGVSQSPSNKVTEKGKDVELRCDPISGHTALYWYRQSLGQGLEFLIYFQGNSAPDKSGLPSDRFSAERTGGSVSTLTIQRTQQEDSAVYLCASSLATSRGGELFFGEGSRLTVL.

The chain recombines TRBV7-2 with TRBJ1-6; 7 positions agree with TRBD1. The CDR3 totals 15 residues. Germline CDR1 and CDR2: SGHTA and FQGNSA. Trimming removed 5 bases from V and 4 bases from J; junction bases left unmatched: 5. CDR3: CASSQSGQYNSPLHF. Here the CDR3 DNA reads TGTGCCAGCAGCCAATCGGGACAGTATAATTCACCCCTCCACTTT.

This clone was recorded a few times. The genes are TRBV18 and TRBJ2-6; D not resolved. This CDR3 region has 16 residues. The germline V gene has CDR1 KGHSH and CDR2 LQKENI. Trimming pared 2 bases from V and 0 bases from J, leaving 8 bases between. The CDR3 coding sequence is TGTGCCAGCTCACCAACGGTGAGCTCTGGGGCCAACGTCCTGACTTTC. Its protein is CASSPTVSSGANVLTF.

The chain recombines TRBV6-1 with TRBJ2-3; no clear D gene. The CDR3 has 13 amino acids. Looked up from germline, CDR1 is MNHNS and CDR2 is SASEGT. The ends were cut back, 2 bases at V and 6 bases at J, with 9 bases in the middle. The CDR3 reads CASSEILTDTQYF. The CDR3 region has the DNA TGTGCCAGCAGTGAAATACTCACGGATACGCAGTATTTT.

This chain joins TRBV7-8 and TRBJ1-2; 8 nucleotides align to TRBD1. V was clipped by 5 bases and J by 2 bases; unmatched bases: 4. Germline V gene sequence: CDR1 SGHVS, CDR2 FQNEAQ. The CDR3 is made up of 14 amino acids. The CDR3 region is CASSPGQGNYGYTF. CDR3 sequence (DNA): TGTGCCAGCAGCCCAGGACAGGGAAACTATGGCTACACCTTC.

The genes are TRBV6-5 and TRBJ2-3; D may be TRBD2 (6 bases). Germline assignment: CDR1 MNHEY and CDR2 SVGAGI. The CDR3 length is 13 residues. The ends were cut back, 9 bases at V and 0 bases at J, with 10 bases in the middle. The CDR3: CASKRASTDTQYF. CDR3 sequence (DNA): TGTGCCAGTAAGCGGGCTAGCACAGATACGCAGTATTTT.

The V and J genes are TRBV6-4 and TRBJ2-1; 9 nucleotides align to TRBD1. The CDR3 sequence is 16 residues long. J gave up 8 bases and V 2 bases, and 10 bases lay outside the gene matches. Germline V gives CDR1 MRHNA, CDR2 SNTAGT. CDR3 region: CASSDRTGTGNDEQFF. CDR3 bases: TGTGCCAGCAGTGACCGTACCGGGACAGGGAACGATGAGCAGTTCTTC.

This rearrangement joins TRBV6-5 to TRBJ1-1; no reliable D call. V was shortened by 2 bases and J by 1 base, with 5 bases between the two germline ends. This CDR3 has 13 amino acids. CDR1 and CDR2 from the germline V gene are MNHEY and SVGAGI. The CDR3, as DNA: TGTGCCAGCAGTTACCACGGGAACACTGAAGCTTTCTTT. Its translation: CASSYHGNTEAFF.

The V call is TRBV30, the J call TRBJ1-2, with D uncertain. The length of the CDR3 is 13 residues. Germline V gene lookup returns CDR1 GTSNPN and CDR2 SVGIG (reference sequence). Trimming took 1 base from V and 6 from J, leaving 12 bases between them. CDR3 loop: CAWSGRSSDGYTF. The DNA for the CDR3 is TGTGCCTGGAGTGGACGGAGTTCTGATGGCTACACCTTC.

This clone was seen once. J is TRBJ2-1 and V is TRBV5-6; 8 positions agree with TRBD2. Germline-derived CDR1 and CDR2 are SGHDT and YYEEEE. CDR3 length equals 14 residues. With V trimmed by 7 bases and J by 7 bases, 10 bases remained unmatched. CDR3 in DNA: TGTGCCAGCGTCAGGTGGGGACTAGTGAATGAGCAGTTCTTC. This codes for CASVRWGLVNEQFF.

The V and J genes are TRBV19 and TRBJ1-6; weak D call: TRBD1 (5 bases). The CDR3 runs 15 residues. Trimming removed 5 bases from V and 4 bases from J, with 12 bases in between. CDR1 and CDR2 (germline): LNHDA, SQIVND (reference sequence). In nucleotides, the CDR3 is TGTGCCAGTAGTGAAGGGGCAAATTATAATTCACCCCTCCACTTT. It codes for CASSEGANYNSPLHF.

The chain carries TRBV30 and TRBJ1-6; 7 bases map to TRBD1. The length of the CDR3 is 15 residues. From germline, CDR1 is GTSNPN and CDR2 SVGIG (reference sequence). V lost 4 bases to trimming and J lost 4 bases; unmatched junction nucleotides: 7. The CDR3 loop is CAWKEQGGYNSPLHF. CDR3 DNA: TGTGCCTGGAAGGAGCAGGGGGGTTATAATTCACCCCTCCACTTT. Full variable domain (rest looked up from reference TRBV30 and TRBJ1-6): SQTIHQWPATLVQPVGSPLSLECTVEGTSNPNLYWYRQAAGRGLQLLFYSVGIGQISSEVPQNLSASRPQDRQFILSSKKLLLSDSGFYLCAWKEQGGYNSPLHFGNGTRLTVT.

The chain employs TRBV19 and TRBJ1-5, with D hard to call. Germline CDR1 reads LNHDA; CDR2 reads SQIVND (reference sequence). CDR3 size: 16 residues. Deletions cut 4 bases from V and 2 bases from J, with 15 bases between. Here the CDR3 DNA reads TGTGCCAGTAGTAACTCTCGAAACAGCCGCAATCAGCCCCAGCATTTT. This encodes CASSNSRNSRNQPQHF.

This chain connects TRBV5-1 to TRBJ2-7; 7 bases line up with TRBD1. Germline CDR1 is SGHRS and CDR2 is YFSETQ. V was clipped by 0 bases and J by 0 bases; unmatched bases: 9. The CDR3 loop spans 17 amino acids. The CDR3 DNA reads TGCGCCAGCAGCTTGGGGGGACAGAGGGGGTCCTCCTACGAGCAGTACTTC. This codes for CASSLGGQRGSSYEQYF.

V is TRBV30 and J is TRBJ1-2; TRBD1 aligns across 8 bases. Germline CDR1 reads GTSNPN; CDR2 reads SVGIG (reference sequence). This CDR3 has 14 residues. Trimming cost V 3 bases and J 7 bases; bases outside gene matches: 10. The CDR3 coding sequence is TGTGCCTGGAGACGGACAGGGCCAACCGGTGGCTACACCTTC. This gives the protein CAWRRTGPTGGYTF.

This clone was observed a few times. CDR3 sequence (DNA): TGTGCCAGCTCACCACCGGGAGGGGTCGGGACATCACCCCTCCACTTT. Its translation: CASSPPGGVGTSPLHF. The chain combines TRBV18 with TRBJ1-6; D may be TRBD1 (6 bases). The V end was cut by 0 bases, the J end by 10 bases, with 16 bases between. The germline CDR1 and CDR2 sequences are KGHSH and LQKENI. CDR3 length: 16 amino acids.

This clone turned up a few times. The J gene is TRBJ2-3, the V gene TRBV6-5, with D unclear. The CDR3 is 14 amino acids. From germline, CDR1 is MNHEY and CDR2 SVGAGI. The V gene lost 2 bases and the J gene lost 0 bases, with 6 bases spanning the gap. In DNA form, the CDR3 reads TGTGCCAGCAGTTACAGGGTTAGCACAGATACGCAGTATTTT. Its translation: CASSYRVSTDTQYF.

The V call is TRBV5-8, the J call TRBJ2-7, with 12 bases lining up with TRBD2. CDR1 is SGHTS and CDR2 is YDEGEE in the germline V gene. The junction had 7 bases not matched to a gene; V was cut back by 4 bases and J by 5 bases. The CDR3 totals 15 residues. The CDR3 DNA follows: TGTGCCAGCAGCACGGGGACTAGCGGGCGTGACGAGCAGTACTTC. It yields the protein CASSTGTSGRDEQYF. The entire variable domain, with the rest obtained from reference TRBV5-8 and TRBJ2-7, is as follows: EAGVTQSPTHLIKTRGQQATLRCSPISGHTSVYWYQQALGLGLQFLLWYDEGEERNRGNFPPRFSGRQFPNYSSELNVNALELEDSALYLCASSTGTSGRDEQYFGPGTRLTVT.

V is TRBV6-2 or TRBV6-3 and J is TRBJ1-3; D call uncertain. CDR1 MNHEY and CDR2 SVGEGT come from the germline V gene. The CDR3 is 13 residues long. Trimming took off 2 bases at V and 7 bases at J, with 9 bases between the two ends. The CDR3 loop is CASSYNGSNTIYF. CDR3 nucleotide sequence: TGTGCCAGCAGTTACAACGGGAGCAACACCATATATTTT.

This clone was counted only a few times. The J gene is TRBJ1-1, the V gene TRBV4-2; 9 positions agree with TRBD1. The V and J ends lost 1 base and 0 bases, in that order; junction bases with no gene match: 12. The CDR3 totals 19 residues. CDR1 is LGHNA, CDR2 YNFKEQ, per germline. The CDR3 reads CASSQGGGTGPTMNTEAFF. For the CDR3, the DNA is TGTGCCAGCAGCCAAGGTGGAGGGACAGGGCCGACCATGAACACTGAAGCTTTCTTT.

Comment on this clone: The same CDR3 is also encoded by other DNA sequences in this sample. This chain connects TRBV9 to TRBJ2-3, with 7 bases aligning to TRBD2. The CDR3 sequence is 15 residues long. Trimming at V came to 2 bases and at J to 0 bases, leaving 3 bases not matched to a gene. Looked up from germline, CDR1 is SGDLS and CDR2 is YYNGEE. CDR3 residues: CASSVGGVSTDTQYF. DNA for the CDR3: TGTGCCAGCAGCGTTGGGGGGGTGAGCACAGATACGCAGTATTTT.

The chain carries TRBV2 and TRBJ2-5; D call uncertain. Germline loops: CDR1 SNHLY, CDR2 FYNNEI. V lost 7 bases and J 2 bases, leaving 11 bases between the germline ends. The CDR3 sequence is 13 residues long. The CDR3 sequence is CASTRTRQETQYF. The CDR3 nucleotides read TGTGCCAGCACCCGGACCCGGCAAGAGACCCAGTACTTC. The complete variable domain, with remaining parts taken from reference TRBV2 and TRBJ2-5, reads EPEVTQTPSHQVTQMGQEVILRCVPISNHLYFYWYRQILGQKVEFLVSFYNNEISEKSEIFDDQFSVERPDGSNFTLKIRSTKLEDSAMYFCASTRTRQETQYFGPGTRLLVL.

The chain combines TRBV3-1 (or the pseudogene TRBV3-2) with TRBJ1-1; D is undetermined. CDR3 length: 14 residues. CDR1 LGHDT and CDR2 YNNKEL come from the germline V gene (reference sequence). V lost 4 bases and J 1 base, leaving 10 bases between the germline ends. CDR3 in amino acids: CASSPTPGNTEAFF. Written as DNA, the CDR3 is TGTGCCAGCAGCCCGACACCGGGGAACACTGAAGCTTTCTTT.

A few counts support this clone. This rearrangement joins TRBV14 to TRBJ1-6; D might be TRBD1 (5 bases). V gave up 1 base and J gave up 8 bases, with 12 bases separating them. The CDR3 has 15 amino acids. Germline assignment: CDR1 SGHDN and CDR2 FVKESK. CDR3 sequence (DNA): TGTGCCAGCAGCCAAGCCGGGGGTTCTTATTCACCCCTCCACTTT. It yields the protein CASSQAGGSYSPLHF. The full variable domain, rest sourced from reference TRBV14 and TRBJ1-6, is EAGVTQFPSHSVIEKGQTVTLRCDPISGHDNLYWYRRVMGKEIKFLLHFVKESKQDESGMPNNRFLAERTGGTYSTLKVQPAELEDSGVYFCASSQAGGSYSPLHFGNGTRLTVT.

This clone occurred a few times. V gene TRBV6-5 combines with J gene TRBJ2-3, with 8 bases fitting TRBD2. The CDR3 spans 15 residues. Per the germline V gene, CDR1 is MNHEY and CDR2 is SVGAGI. V was pared by 6 bases and J by 6 bases, with 11 bases of the junction left unmatched. CDR3 DNA: TGTGCCAGCAGCGACCTTGCGGGGGGCTGGGATACGCAGTATTTT. Encoded protein: CASSDLAGGWDTQYF.

The table lists this clone with a count of one. This rearrangement joins TRBV2 to TRBJ2-7; D is perhaps TRBD2 (6 bases). Germline V gene lookup returns CDR1 SNHLY and CDR2 FYNNEI. V was pared by 5 bases and J by 2 bases, with 10 bases between. The CDR3 extends over 13 amino acids. The CDR3 sequence is CASSRTGAYEQYF. The CDR3 DNA reads as TGTGCCAGCAGTCGGACGGGGGCCTACGAGCAGTACTTC.

This clone has only one observation. The chain combines TRBV10-3 with TRBJ2-5; TRBD2 agrees at 14 bases. CDR3 length: 15 residues. With V trimmed by 10 bases and J by 2 bases, 6 bases remained unmatched. Germline V gene lookup returns CDR1 ENHRY and CDR2 SYGVKD. The CDR3, as DNA: TGTGCCACACAGACTAGCGGGGGGGCGCAAGAGACCCAGTACTTC. Its translation: CATQTSGGAQETQYF.

This clone came up a few times. The V call is TRBV6-2 or TRBV6-3, the J call TRBJ1-5, with a weak D call TRBD1 (5 bases). This CDR3 spans 15 amino acids. Germline V gene data show CDR1 as MNHEY and CDR2 as SVGEGT. V gave up 6 bases and J gave up 1 base, with 13 bases separating them. The CDR3 region is CASSLTVFSNQPQHF. CDR3 DNA: TGTGCCAGCAGCCTGACAGTTTTCAGCAATCAGCCCCAGCATTTT.